This is a list of T cell receptor beta chains from one sample in a study of radiation and T cells in renal cell carcinoma. The protocol was immunoSEQ multiplex PCR, while the TCRdb copy is restricted to in-frame clones and leaves out a portion. The sample lists 65,000 to 80,000 clones, 80% to 90% occurring once. Here the sequenced sample was blood, taken from a patient whose treatment included radiotherapy and nephrectomy. The receptor source for this set is a woman aged 50 to 60 with renal cell carcinoma. Both conserved end residues are part of each CDR3. The order of the fields is J gene, clone size, V gene, D gene, CDR3 DNA, CDR3 protein. D genes are given only for firm matches. The size field is filled for only some rows; it gives once, few, many or a size class.

>TRBJ1-5|NA|TRBV19|TRBD1
TGTGCCAGTAGTATAGGAGGGACAGGGGAGGAGATGGGCAATCAGCCCCAGCATTTT
CASSIGGTGEEMGNQPQHF
>TRBJ2-7|NA|TRBV28|TRBD2
TGTGCCAGCAGTTTGTTCGGGGGGGACCTCTCCTACGAGCAGTACTTC
CASSLFGGDLSYEQYF
>TRBJ2-7|NA|TRBV6-1|NA
TGTGCCAGCAGTACAGGGCTCTACGAGCAGTACTTC
CASSTGLYEQYF
>TRBJ2-1|NA|TRBV6-5|TRBD1
TGTGCCAGCAGTAGACAGGGGGCTTGGAATGAGCAGTTCTTC
CASSRQGAWNEQFF
>TRBJ1-1|few|TRBV6-6|TRBD1
TGTGCCAGCACCTACGGACAGGGAAGCACTGAAGCTTTCTTT
CASTYGQGSTEAFF
>TRBJ1-6|NA|TRBV5-1|NA
TGCGCCAGCAGCTTGGCAGGAGGAAATTCACCCCTCCACTTT
CASSLAGGNSPLHF
>TRBJ1-5|NA|TRBV27|NA
TGTGCCAGCAGCCCGTATGGACAGTGGAGCAATCAGCCCCAGCATTTT
CASSPYGQWSNQPQHF
>TRBJ2-7|NA|TRBV11-3|NA
TGTGCCAGCAGCCAACCAACAGGGATCGACGAGCAGTACTTC
CASSQPTGIDEQYF
>TRBJ2-3|NA|TRBV27|NA
TGTGCCAGCAGTTTTAAGGTGGGGGCCGGCACAGATACGCAGTATTTT
CASSFKVGAGTDTQYF
>TRBJ1-1|NA|TRBV25-1|TRBD1
TGTGCCAGCAGTGAGAGACAGGGGGCTGGTGCTTTCTTT
CASSERQGAGAFF
>TRBJ1-3|NA|TRBV5-1|NA
TGCGCCAGCAGCTTGGAGGCCAACGGAAACACCATATATTTT
CASSLEANGNTIYF
>TRBJ2-3|NA|TRBV9|NA
TGTGCCAGCAGCGTAGCTAGTACGCAGTATTTT
CASSVASTQYF
>TRBJ2-3|once|TRBV5-4|NA
TGTGCCAGCAGCCAGTCAGGGGCCGGCGGGGATACGCAGTATTTT
CASSQSGAGGDTQYF
>TRBJ2-7|NA|TRBV25-1|NA
TGTGCCAGCAGTGGAAGCCCTTACGAGCAGTACTTC
CASSGSPYEQYF
>TRBJ2-1|few|TRBV9|NA
TGTGCCAGCAGCCAGCCCCTAGGGGAGAGCTACAATGAGCAGTTCTTC
CASSQPLGESYNEQFF
>TRBJ1-6|few|TRBV7-2|NA
TGTGCCAGCAGCCCCCGGGGCTGGAATTCACCCCTCCACTTT
CASSPRGWNSPLHF
>TRBJ1-3|NA|TRBV9|NA
TGTGCCAGCAGCGTAGGGGAGGGTTCGGCTGGAAACACCATATATTTT
CASSVGEGSAGNTIYF
>TRBJ2-1|NA|TRBV14|NA
TGTGCCAGCAGCCAAAAAGGACTCGTCTACGGTGAGCAGTTCTTC
CASSQKGLVYGEQFF
>TRBJ1-3|once|TRBV6-6|NA
TGTGCCAGCAGTTACACCTTCGGGGCTTCTGGAAACACCATATATTTT
CASSYTFGASGNTIYF
>TRBJ2-7|NA|TRBV19|NA
TGTGCCAGTAGTCAACAGGGAAACCGACTGGGCGAGCAGTACTTC
CASSQQGNRLGEQYF
>TRBJ1-1|NA|TRBV6-6|NA
TGTGCCAGCAACGCGGGGGGCATCACTGAAGCTTTCTTT
CASNAGGITEAFF
>TRBJ2-2|NA|TRBV2|NA
TGTGCCACCCAGGACGGACCGAACACCGGGGAGCTGTTTTTT
CATQDGPNTGELFF
>TRBJ2-3|once|TRBV4-3|NA
TGCGCCAGCAGCCAAGATGTTGGGAAATGGACGGAACGCACAGATACGCAGTATTTT
CASSQDVGKWTERTDTQYF
>TRBJ1-2|NA|TRBV7-2|NA
TGTGCCAGCAGCCGGGACGGATTCTATGGCTACACCTTC
CASSRDGFYGYTF
>TRBJ2-5|NA|TRBV5-1|NA
TGCGCCAGCAGCTTGGCCGTGATGCAAGAGACCCAGTACTTC
CASSLAVMQETQYF
>TRBJ2-5|NA|TRBV7-2|TRBD1
TGTGCCAGCAGCTTTGGGCAGGGGGCAATTGAGACCCAGTACTTC
CASSFGQGAIETQYF
>TRBJ2-2|NA|TRBV10-3|NA
TGTGCCACCCAACACGGGGAGAACACCGGGGAGCTGTTTTTT
CATQHGENTGELFF
>TRBJ1-5|NA|TRBV5-8|NA
TGTGCCAGCAGCTTACAGGGTGGCCAGCCCCAGCATTTT
CASSLQGGQPQHF
>TRBJ2-3|NA|TRBV9|TRBD2
TGTGCCAGCAGCGTAGTAAGAGCGGGAGGGCCAGATACGCAGTATTTT
CASSVVRAGGPDTQYF
>TRBJ1-3|NA|TRBV5-5|TRBD1
TGTGCCAGCAGCTTGGCCGTCGGACAGGGGATCTTGGACACCATATATTTT
CASSLAVGQGILDTIYF
>TRBJ2-1|NA|TRBV27|NA
TGTGCCAGCAGAGGAGGAGTCTCGCACAATGAGCAGTTCTTC
CASRGGVSHNEQFF
>TRBJ2-7|NA|TRBV6-5|TRBD1
TGTGCCACCCAGGACAGGGTAAGCTACGAGCAGTACTTC
CATQDRVSYEQYF
>TRBJ2-1|NA|TRBV21-1|NA
TGTGCCAGGGATCTAGCGGACTACAATGAGCAGTTCTTC
CARDLADYNEQFF
>TRBJ2-7|NA|TRBV6-5|TRBD2
TGTGCCAGCAGTTATCTTAGGACTAGCGGGAGTGACGAGCAGTACTTC
CASSYLRTSGSDEQYF
>TRBJ2-7|NA|TRBV30|NA
TGTGCCTGGAGTGTAGCTAGCGCCGGCGAGCAGTACTTC
CAWSVASAGEQYF
>TRBJ2-7|once|TRBV28|TRBD2
TGTGCCAGCAGTTTCTCGCGGGGGGGCTACGAGCAGTACTTC
CASSFSRGGYEQYF
>TRBJ2-2|NA|TRBV30|TRBD2
TGTGCCTGGAGTGTACGGGCAGCGGGGGATCCCCCCGGGGAGCTGTTTTTT
CAWSVRAAGDPPGELFF
>TRBJ2-5|NA|TRBV7-9|TRBD1
TGTGCCAGCAGCTTAAGGGGACAGGGGACCCAGTACTTC
CASSLRGQGTQYF
>TRBJ2-2|few|TRBV4-3|TRBD2
TGCGCCAGCAGCCTCCGACTAGCGGGGGGGCAGGTAACCGGGGAGCTGTTTTTT
CASSLRLAGGQVTGELFF
>TRBJ1-1|NA|TRBV19|NA
TGTGCCAGTAGTCCGGGCACTCCGAACACTGAAGCTTTCTTT
CASSPGTPNTEAFF
>TRBJ2-2|NA|TRBV6-1|NA
TGTGCCAGCACCAAGGAGGGGTCAGGGGAGCTGTTTTTT
CASTKEGSGELFF
>TRBJ2-7|NA|TRBV4-3|NA
TGCGCCAGCAGCCATAAACTGCAGAGTAGTTTACAGTACTTC
CASSHKLQSSLQYF
>TRBJ2-3|NA|TRBV9|NA
TGTGCCAGCGCCCGGGTCGATACGCAGTATTTT
CASARVDTQYF
>TRBJ1-2|NA|TRBV7-2|TRBD1
TGTGCCAGCAGCCCCGATGGGGAGGGGGCGGGCTATGGCTACACCTTC
CASSPDGEGAGYGYTF
>TRBJ2-1|NA|TRBV7-2|TRBD1
TGTGCCAGCAGCTCCCAACAGGGGCGGAATGAGCAGTTCTTC
CASSSQQGRNEQFF
>TRBJ1-1|NA|TRBV7-2|NA
TGTGCCAGCAGCTTTGGGCAGGGGAACACTGAAGCTTTCTTT
CASSFGQGNTEAFF
>TRBJ2-7|NA|TRBV4-3|NA
TGCGCCAGCAACTATTTAAGACAGGGGAGGGACTTC
CASNYLRQGRDF
>TRBJ2-3|NA|TRBV10-1|NA
TGCGCCAGCAGCGGCAGTTTAACAGATACGCAGTATTTT
CASSGSLTDTQYF
>TRBJ2-3|NA|TRBV9|NA
TGTGCCAGCAGCGGCCGGGACTCGACAGATACGCAGTATTTT
CASSGRDSTDTQYF
>TRBJ2-5|NA|TRBV28|NA
TGTGCCAGCAGTGCACCGGGTCGCCTAGCGGAGACCCAGTACTTC
CASSAPGRLAETQYF
>TRBJ2-1|NA|TRBV6-1|TRBD1
TGTGCCAGCAGTGAAGGGACAGGGCACAATGAGCAGTTCTTC
CASSEGTGHNEQFF
>TRBJ1-1|NA|TRBV18|TRBD1
TGTGCCAGCTCACCACAGGGGGCGAACCCTGAAGCTTTCTTT
CASSPQGANPEAFF
>TRBJ2-7|NA|TRBV28|NA
TGTGCCAGCACCCCCCGGTGGGCAGGGCCGGCCTACGAGCAGTACTTC
CASTPRWAGPAYEQYF
>TRBJ2-5|NA|TRBV2|TRBD2
TGTGCCAGCAGTGATACGGGACTAGCGGGGGGTGGAGAGACCCAGTACTTC
CASSDTGLAGGGETQYF